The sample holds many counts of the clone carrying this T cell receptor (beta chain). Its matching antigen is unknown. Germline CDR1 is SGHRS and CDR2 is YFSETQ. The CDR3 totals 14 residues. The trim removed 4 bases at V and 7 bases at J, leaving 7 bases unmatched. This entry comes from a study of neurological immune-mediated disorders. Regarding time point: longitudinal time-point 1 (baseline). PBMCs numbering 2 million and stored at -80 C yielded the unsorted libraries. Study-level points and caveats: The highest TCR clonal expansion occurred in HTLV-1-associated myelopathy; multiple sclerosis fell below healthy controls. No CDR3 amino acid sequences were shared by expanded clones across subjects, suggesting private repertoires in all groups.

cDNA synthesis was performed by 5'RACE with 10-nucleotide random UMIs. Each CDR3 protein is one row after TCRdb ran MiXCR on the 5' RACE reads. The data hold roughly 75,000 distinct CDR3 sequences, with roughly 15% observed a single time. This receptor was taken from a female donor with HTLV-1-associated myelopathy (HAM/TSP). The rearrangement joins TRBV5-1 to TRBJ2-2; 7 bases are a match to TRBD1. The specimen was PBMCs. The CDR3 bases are TGCGCCAGCAGCCCTGACAGGGCGGGCGGGGAGCTGTTTTTT. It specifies CASSPDRAGGELFF.